Presented here are 9 T cell receptor beta chains from one specimen sequenced in a study of OX40 agonist ivuxolimab in advanced cancers. TCRdb keeps only in-frame clones here, not all; method: immunoSEQ multiplex PCR. The sample yields around 94,000 clones, 92% seen once. The sample here was CD4+ or CD8+ T cells sorted from blood, taken in a trial of the OX40 agonist ivuxolimab. The receptors derive from an adult with an advanced solid tumor such as melanoma, head and neck, liver or kidney cancer.

V and J are TRBV7-8 and TRBJ2-7, with TRBD2 matching 7 bases. The CDR3 sequence is 15 residues long. Germline V CDR1 and CDR2: SGHVS, FQNEAQ. V lost 0 bases and J lost 0; bases outside the gene matches: 2. The CDR3 spells CASSLATGGSYEQYF. The DNA for the CDR3 is TGTGCCAGCAGCTTAGCTACGGGGGGCTCCTACGAGCAGTACTTC.

The V and J genes are TRBV27 and TRBJ2-7; perhaps TRBD1 as D (5 bases). The germline gives CDR1 MNHEY, CDR2 SMNVEV (reference sequence). V was trimmed by 0 bases and J by 2 bases, leaving 14 bases between them. The CDR3 has 16 amino acids. Here the CDR3 reads CASSLSGPFYPYEQYF. The DNA for the CDR3 is TGTGCCAGCAGTTTATCGGGGCCCTTCTACCCCTACGAGCAGTACTTC.

To note about this clone: This CDR3 is also generated by other DNA sequences in the sample. The chain uses TRBV6-5 and TRBJ1-1; D remains ambiguous. The CDR3 length is 15 residues. CDR1 MNHEY and CDR2 SVGAGI come from the germline V gene. Trimming cost V 3 bases and J 4 bases, with 15 bases left between them. CDR3 sequence: CASSYDLIFATEAFF. CDR3 sequence (DNA): TGTGCCAGCAGTTATGACTTGATCTTCGCCACTGAAGCTTTCTTT.

V gene TRBV6-1 combines with J gene TRBJ2-3, with a possible D match to TRBD2 (5 bases). V was cut by 1 base and J by 1 base, with 9 bases left in between. The CDR3 totals 15 residues. The V gene's germline CDR1 is MNHNS and CDR2 SASEGT. CDR3 coding DNA: TGTGCCAGCAGTGAAGTCAGGCGGGGCACAGATACGCAGTATTTT. It translates to CASSEVRRGTDTQYF.

The CDR3 protein is CASSLLAGGPYEQYF. As DNA, the CDR3 is TGTGCCAGCAGTTTACTAGCGGGGGGGCCATACGAGCAGTACTTC. The J gene is TRBJ2-7, the V gene TRBV27, with 12 bases aligning to TRBD2. The trim removed 2 bases at V and 4 bases at J, leaving 3 bases unmatched. The germline CDR1 and CDR2 sequences are MNHEY and SMNVEV (reference sequence). The length of the CDR3 is 15 residues.

The chain has TRBV5-6 and TRBJ1-5, with TRBD1 identical over 9 bases. This CDR3 region has 15 residues. V lost 3 bases and J lost 6; bases outside the gene matches: 7. Germline V gene data show CDR1 as SGHDT and CDR2 as YYEEEE. CDR3 in amino acids: CASSWGTGPAQPQHF. The CDR3 nucleotides read TGTGCCAGCAGCTGGGGGACAGGGCCGGCTCAGCCCCAGCATTTT.

The V gene is TRBV5-6, the J gene TRBJ2-2; a weak D match, TRBD2 (5 bases). Deletions cut 4 bases from V and 3 bases from J, with 16 bases between. Germline V gene sequence: CDR1 SGHDT, CDR2 YYEEEE. The CDR3 consists of 16 residues. The CDR3 DNA is TGTGCCAGCAGCCTGGAATACCGGGGAGACACCGGGGAGCTGTTTTTT. Residues: CASSLEYRGDTGELFF.

The V call is TRBV7-2, the J call TRBJ1-1; D possibly corresponds to TRBD1 (5 bases). This CDR3 spans 15 amino acids. Trimming took 5 bases from V and 5 from J, leaving 18 bases between them. Germline V gives CDR1 SGHTA, CDR2 FQGNSA. The CDR3 here is CASSPPSGVRTEAFF. CDR3 DNA sequence: TGTGCCAGCAGCCCGCCGTCGGGGGTGCGGACTGAAGCTTTCTTT. The variable domain in full, completed from reference TRBV7-2 and TRBJ1-1, reads GAGVSQSPSNKVTEKGKDVELRCDPISGHTALYWYRQSLGQGLEFLIYFQGNSAPDKSGLPSDRFSAERTGGSVSTLTIQRTQQEDSAVYLCASSPPSGVRTEAFFGQGTRLTVV.

The chain combines TRBV9 with TRBJ2-3; D is perhaps TRBD1 or TRBD2 (5 bases each). The CDR3 is 16 residues long. Germline CDR1 SGDLS, CDR2 YYNGEE. Trimming cost V 1 base and J 1 base, with 13 bases left between them. The DNA of the CDR3 is TGTGCCAGCAGCGTACCCCAGCAGGGACGCACAGATACGCAGTATTTT. This encodes CASSVPQQGRTDTQYF.